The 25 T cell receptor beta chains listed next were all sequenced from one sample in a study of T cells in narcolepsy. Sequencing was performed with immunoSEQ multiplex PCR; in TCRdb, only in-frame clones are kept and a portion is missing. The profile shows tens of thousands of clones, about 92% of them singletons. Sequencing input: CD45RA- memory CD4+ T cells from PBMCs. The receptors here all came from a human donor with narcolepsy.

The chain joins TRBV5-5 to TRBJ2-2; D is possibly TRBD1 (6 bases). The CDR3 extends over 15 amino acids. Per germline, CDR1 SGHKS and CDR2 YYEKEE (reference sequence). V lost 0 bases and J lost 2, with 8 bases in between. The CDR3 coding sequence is TGTGCCAGCAGCTTGGAGGGGGAAAACACCGGGGAGCTGTTTTTT. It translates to CASSLEGENTGELFF.

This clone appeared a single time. For the CDR3, the DNA is TGTGCCAGCAGCCCAGGATCCGGACAGCCGACCTATGGCTACACCTTC. Protein sequence: CASSPGSGQPTYGYTF. The V and J genes are TRBV7-9 and TRBJ1-2; possible D gene TRBD1, 6 bases. This CDR3 region has 16 residues. Germline CDR1 is SEHNR and CDR2 is FQNEAQ (reference sequence). V lost 5 bases and J 4 bases, leaving 20 bases between the germline ends.

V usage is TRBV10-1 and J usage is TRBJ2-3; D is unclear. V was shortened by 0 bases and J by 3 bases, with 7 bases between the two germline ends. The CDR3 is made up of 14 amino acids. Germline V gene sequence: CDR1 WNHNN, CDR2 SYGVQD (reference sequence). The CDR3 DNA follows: TGCGCCAGCAGTGAGTCGCAAGGGACAGATACGCAGTATTTT. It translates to CASSESQGTDTQYF.

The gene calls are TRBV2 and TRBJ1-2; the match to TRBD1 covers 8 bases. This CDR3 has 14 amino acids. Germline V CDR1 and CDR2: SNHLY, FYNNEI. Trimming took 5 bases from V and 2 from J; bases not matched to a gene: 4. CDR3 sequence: CASSTRQGNYGYTF. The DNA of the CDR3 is TGTGCCAGCAGTACCCGACAGGGGAACTATGGCTACACCTTC. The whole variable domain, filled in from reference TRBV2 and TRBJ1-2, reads EPEVTQTPSHQVTQMGQEVILRCVPISNHLYFYWYRQILGQKVEFLVSFYNNEISEKSEIFDDQFSVERPDGSNFTLKIRSTKLEDSAMYFCASSTRQGNYGYTFGSGTRLTVV.

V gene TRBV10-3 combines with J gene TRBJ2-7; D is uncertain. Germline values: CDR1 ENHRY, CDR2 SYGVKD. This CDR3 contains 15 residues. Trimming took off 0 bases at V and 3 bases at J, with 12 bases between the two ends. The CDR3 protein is CAISESPGSYYEQYF. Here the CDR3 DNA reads TGTGCCATCAGTGAGTCGCCCGGATCTTACTACGAGCAGTACTTC.

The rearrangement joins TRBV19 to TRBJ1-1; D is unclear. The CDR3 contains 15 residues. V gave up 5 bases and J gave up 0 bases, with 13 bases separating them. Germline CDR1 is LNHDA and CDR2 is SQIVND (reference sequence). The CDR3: CASSLPLYMNTEAFF. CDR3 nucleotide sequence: TGTGCCAGTAGTTTACCGTTATACATGAACACTGAAGCTTTCTTT.

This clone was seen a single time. For the CDR3, the DNA is TGTGCCTGGAGTGACAGGGAATATCAGCCCCAGCATTTT. This translates into CAWSDREYQPQHF. This chain joins TRBV30 and TRBJ1-5; maybe TRBD1 (6 bases). The germline gives CDR1 GTSNPN, CDR2 SVGIG (reference sequence). This CDR3 is 13 amino acids long. V lost 1 base to trimming and J lost 5 bases, with 9 bases between them.

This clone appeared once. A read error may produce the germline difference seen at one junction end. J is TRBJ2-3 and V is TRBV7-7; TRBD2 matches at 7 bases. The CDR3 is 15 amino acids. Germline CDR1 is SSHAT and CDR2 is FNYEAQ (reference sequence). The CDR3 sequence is CASSLVGGSADTQYF. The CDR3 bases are TGTGCTAGCAGCTTAGTTGGCGGGAGTGCAGATACGCAGTATTTT. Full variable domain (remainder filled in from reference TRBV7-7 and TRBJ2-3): GAGVSQSPRYKVTKRGQDVTLRCDPISSHATLYWYQQALGQGPEFLTYFNYEAQPDKSGLPSDRFSAERPEGSISTLTIQRTEQRDSAMYRCASSLVGGSADTQYFGPGTRLTVL.

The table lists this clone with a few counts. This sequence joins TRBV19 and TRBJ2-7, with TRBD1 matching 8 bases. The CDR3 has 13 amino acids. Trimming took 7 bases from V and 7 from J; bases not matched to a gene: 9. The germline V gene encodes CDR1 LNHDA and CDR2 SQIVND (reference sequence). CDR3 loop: CASKTQGASEQYF. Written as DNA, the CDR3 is TGTGCCAGTAAGACCCAGGGGGCGAGTGAGCAGTACTTC.

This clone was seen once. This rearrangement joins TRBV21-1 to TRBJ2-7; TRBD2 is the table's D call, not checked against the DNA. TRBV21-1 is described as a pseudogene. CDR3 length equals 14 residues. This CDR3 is CASSKAHQLYEQYF. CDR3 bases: TGTGCCAGCAGCAAAGCTCACCAACTCTACGAGCAGTACTTC.

CDR3 DNA: TGCGCCAGCAGCCAAGAGGCGAGGGGGGCAGGGTATCAGCCCCAGCATTTT. Translated, it gives CASSQEARGAGYQPQHF. V gene TRBV4-1 combines with J gene TRBJ1-5; D perhaps matches TRBD1 (6 bases). V lost 0 bases, J lost 5 bases, and 17 bases lay in between. This CDR3 has 17 amino acids. The germline CDR1 and CDR2 sequences are MGHRA and YSYEKL.

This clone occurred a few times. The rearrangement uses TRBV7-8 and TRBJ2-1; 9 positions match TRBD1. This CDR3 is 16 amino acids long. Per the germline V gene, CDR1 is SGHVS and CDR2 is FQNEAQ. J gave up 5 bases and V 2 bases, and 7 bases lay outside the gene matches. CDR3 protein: CASSLIPGQGHNEQFF. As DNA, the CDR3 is TGTGCCAGCAGCTTAATCCCAGGACAGGGGCACAATGAGCAGTTCTTC.

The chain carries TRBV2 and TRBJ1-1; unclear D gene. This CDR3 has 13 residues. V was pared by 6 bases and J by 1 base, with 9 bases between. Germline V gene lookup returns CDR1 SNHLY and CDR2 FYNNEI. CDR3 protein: CASRSGPNTEAFF. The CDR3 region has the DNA TGTGCCAGCAGGTCTGGCCCGAACACTGAAGCTTTCTTT. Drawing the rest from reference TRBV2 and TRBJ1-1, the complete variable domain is EPEVTQTPSHQVTQMGQEVILRCVPISNHLYFYWYRQILGQKVEFLVSFYNNEISEKSEIFDDQFSVERPDGSNFTLKIRSTKLEDSAMYFCASRSGPNTEAFFGQGTRLTVV.

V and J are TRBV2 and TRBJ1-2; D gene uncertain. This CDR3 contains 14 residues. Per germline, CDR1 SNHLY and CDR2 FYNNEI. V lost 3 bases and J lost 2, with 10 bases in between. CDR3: CASSEVNSNYGYTF. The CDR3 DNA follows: TGTGCCAGCAGTGAGGTCAACTCAAACTATGGCTACACCTTC.

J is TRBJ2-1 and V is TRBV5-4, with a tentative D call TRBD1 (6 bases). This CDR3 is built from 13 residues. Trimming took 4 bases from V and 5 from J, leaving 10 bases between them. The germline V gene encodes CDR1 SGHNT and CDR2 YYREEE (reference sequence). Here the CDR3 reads CASSPRGHNEQFF. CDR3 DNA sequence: TGTGCCAGCAGCCCCAGGGGCCACAATGAGCAGTTCTTC.

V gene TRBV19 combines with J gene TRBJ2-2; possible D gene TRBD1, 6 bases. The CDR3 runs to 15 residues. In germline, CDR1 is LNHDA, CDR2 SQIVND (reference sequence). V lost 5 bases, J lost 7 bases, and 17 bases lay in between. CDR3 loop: CASSVTGTRGGELFF. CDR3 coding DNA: TGTGCCAGTAGTGTGACCGGGACAAGGGGCGGGGAGCTGTTTTTT.

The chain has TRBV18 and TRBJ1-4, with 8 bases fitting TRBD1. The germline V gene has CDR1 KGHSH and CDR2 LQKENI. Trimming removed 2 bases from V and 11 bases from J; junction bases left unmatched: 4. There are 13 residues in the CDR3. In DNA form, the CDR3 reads TGTGCCAGCTCACCAGGGACAGGAGAGAAACTGTTTTTT. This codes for CASSPGTGEKLFF.

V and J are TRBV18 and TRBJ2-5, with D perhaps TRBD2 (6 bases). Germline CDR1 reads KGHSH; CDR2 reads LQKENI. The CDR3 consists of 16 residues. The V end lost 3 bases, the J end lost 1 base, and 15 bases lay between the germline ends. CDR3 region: CASSPRVAALQETQYF. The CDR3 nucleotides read TGTGCCAGCTCACCCAGGGTAGCGGCCCTCCAAGAGACCCAGTACTTC.

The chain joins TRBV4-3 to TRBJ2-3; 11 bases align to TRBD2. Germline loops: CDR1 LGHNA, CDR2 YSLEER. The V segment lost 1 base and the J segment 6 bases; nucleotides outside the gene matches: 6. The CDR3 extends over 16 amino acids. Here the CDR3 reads CASSQVVGLAGDTQYF. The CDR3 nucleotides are TGCGCCAGCAGCCAAGTCGTAGGACTAGCGGGTGATACGCAGTATTTT.

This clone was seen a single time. CDR3 sequence reads: CASSSQGGSGYEQYF. CDR3 in DNA: TGCGCCAGCAGCTCCCAAGGGGGGTCAGGGTACGAGCAGTACTTC. The gene calls are TRBV5-1 and TRBJ2-7, with D perhaps being TRBD1 or TRBD2 (6 bases each). The V and J ends lost 3 bases and 4 bases respectively, with 17 bases between them. Germline V lookup: CDR1 SGHRS, CDR2 YFSETQ. This CDR3 has 15 amino acids. The entire variable domain, with the rest obtained from reference TRBV5-1 and TRBJ2-7, is as follows: KAGVTQTPRYLIKTRGQQVTLSCSPISGHRSVSWYQQTPGQGLQFLFEYFSETQRNKGNFPGRFSGRQFSNSRSEMNVSTLELGDSALYLCASSSQGGSGYEQYFGPGTRLTVT.

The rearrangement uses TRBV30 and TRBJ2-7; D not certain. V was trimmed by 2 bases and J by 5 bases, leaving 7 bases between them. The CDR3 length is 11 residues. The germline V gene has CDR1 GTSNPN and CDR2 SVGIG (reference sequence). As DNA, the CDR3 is TGTGCCTGGAGTAGATTCCACGAGCAGTACTTC. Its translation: CAWSRFHEQYF.

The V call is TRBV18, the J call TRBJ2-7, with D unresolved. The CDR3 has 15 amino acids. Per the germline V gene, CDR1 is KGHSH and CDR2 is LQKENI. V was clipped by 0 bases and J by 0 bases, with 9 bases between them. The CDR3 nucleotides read TGTGCCAGCTCACCACCGTGGGGAAGCTCCTACGAGCAGTACTTC. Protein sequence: CASSPPWGSSYEQYF.

CDR3 nucleotides: TGTGCCAGCAGTGATGTTAAAAACTATGGCTACACCTTC. It translates to CASSDVKNYGYTF. The chain employs TRBV6-1 and TRBJ1-2; no firm D call. Germline assignment: CDR1 MNHNS and CDR2 SASEGT. The CDR3 totals 13 residues. Trimming took off 3 bases at V and 2 bases at J, with 7 bases between the two ends.

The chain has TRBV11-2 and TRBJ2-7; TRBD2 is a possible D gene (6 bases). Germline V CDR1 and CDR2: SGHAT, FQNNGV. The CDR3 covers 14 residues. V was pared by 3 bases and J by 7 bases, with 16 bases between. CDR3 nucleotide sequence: TGTGCCAGCAGCTTGCCCTACGGCGCGGGGGAGCAGTACTTC. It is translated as CASSLPYGAGEQYF.

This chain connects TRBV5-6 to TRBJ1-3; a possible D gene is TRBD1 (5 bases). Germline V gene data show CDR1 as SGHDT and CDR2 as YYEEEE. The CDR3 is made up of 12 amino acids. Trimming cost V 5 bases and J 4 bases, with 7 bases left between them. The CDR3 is CASSGGGNTIYF. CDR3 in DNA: TGTGCCAGCAGTGGGGGGGGAAACACCATATATTTT.